These 9 T cell receptor beta chains were sequenced from one sample in a study of CD4 and CD8 cells across lung adenocarcinoma regions. MiXCR, applied by TCRdb to the PCR reads, yields one record per CDR3 protein. The table records about 11,000 distinct CDR3 sequences, approximately 49% of them present only once. Specimen: CD8+ T cells from the center of a lung tumor. Source of these receptors: a female donor with lung adenocarcinoma. The CD4 and CD8 labels of this study may be unreliable.

About this clonotype: The junction shows a germline mismatch at one end, possibly a read error. V gene TRBV6-1 combines with J gene TRBJ2-4; 7 bases are shared with TRBD2. This CDR3 has 15 residues. The germline CDR1 and CDR2 sequences are MNHNS and SASEGT. The CDR3 is CASSPGGGAKNTQYF. The CDR3 DNA reads TGTGCCAGCAGTCCGGGCGGGGGAGCCAAAAACACTCAGTATTTC.

The V and J genes are TRBV6-5 and TRBJ2-2, with D maybe TRBD1 (6 bases). Deletions cut 2 bases from V and 0 bases from J, with 10 bases between. Germline loops: CDR1 MNHEY, CDR2 SVGAGI. The CDR3 has 16 amino acids. The CDR3 DNA reads TGTGCCAGCAGTTACGATGGGGGCGCGAACACCGGGGAGCTGTTTTTT. Residues: CASSYDGGANTGELFF.

This clonotype was picked up one time. A junction boundary mismatches the germline segment, possibly from a read error. The rearrangement links TRBV6-8 to TRBJ2-3, with a weak D call TRBD2 (7 bases). There are 14 residues in the CDR3. CDR1 MNHGY and CDR2 SAAAGT come from the germline V gene. In nucleotides, the CDR3 is TGCGCCAGCCGGGGGAGGGGGGGGACAGATACGCAGTATTTT. Its protein is CASRGRGGTDTQYF.

The chain employs TRBV6-5 and TRBJ2-1, with TRBD2 matching over 7 bases. The CDR3 is 14 residues long. The ends lost 2 bases at V and 8 bases at J; junction bases unmatched: 6. Germline CDR1 reads MNHEY; CDR2 reads SVGAGI. DNA for the CDR3: TGTGCCAGCAGTTACGATCTCCGGGGGGATGAGCAGTTCTTC. Translation gives CASSYDLRGDEQFF.

In this sample, this clonotype is medium-sized. This chain uses TRBV10-2 with TRBJ1-2; D might be TRBD1 (6 bases). Germline values: CDR1 WSHSY, CDR2 SAAADI. V was pared by 8 bases and J by 1 base, with 11 bases between. The CDR3 runs 13 residues. DNA of the CDR3: TGCGCCAGCGGGGGCGGTTTTAACTATGGCTACACCTTC. Its protein is CASGGGFNYGYTF.

By proportion, this clonotype is large. This chain joins TRBV27 and TRBJ2-5, with 10 bases aligning to TRBD2. The J call may be mistaken, given a closer DNA end match to TRBJ2-7. The CDR3 consists of 14 residues. CDR1 is MNHEY, CDR2 SMNVEV, per germline (reference sequence). In DNA form, the CDR3 reads TGTGCCAGCAGCCCGGGACTAGCGAGGGGCGAGCAGTACTTC. It codes for CASSPGLARGEQYF.

This clonotype was counted ten times or more. The rearrangement links TRBV7-7 to TRBJ2-3, with TRBD1 matching over 7 bases. The CDR3 has 15 residues. V shed 3 bases, J shed 2 bases, and the junction held 5 bases outside the gene matches. The V gene's germline CDR1 is SSHAT and CDR2 FNYEAQ (reference sequence). The CDR3 loop reads CASSLGDSFTDTQYF. For the CDR3, the DNA is TGTGCCAGCAGCTTGGGGGACAGTTTCACAGATACGCAGTATTTT.

A note on this clonotype: This sequence may be a read error, since a much larger clone differs from it by one base. J is TRBJ2-3 and V is TRBV7-6; D call uncertain. Near its end, the DNA agrees better with TRBJ2-5, so the J call may be wrong. The CDR3 is made up of 11 amino acids. Germline V gene sequence: CDR1 SGHVS, CDR2 FNYEAQ. The CDR3 sequence: CASSGVETQYF. The CDR3 bases are TGTGCCAGCAGCGGGGTAGAGACCCAGTACTTC.

This clonotype counts as medium-sized. The chain is built from TRBV6-1 and TRBJ2-5; D is uncertain. Germline values: CDR1 MNHNS, CDR2 SASEGT. Trimming cost V 2 bases and J 6 bases, with 4 bases left between them. This CDR3 is 11 amino acids long. The CDR3 protein is CASSELQTQYF. The CDR3 DNA sequence: TGTGCCAGCAGTGAACTGCAGACCCAGTACTTC.